This TCR beta chain was obtained from a study of identical twins. Trimming stripped 8 bases from V and 9 bases from J, with 14 bases between. This CDR3 has 11 residues. Germline V gene sequence: CDR1 MGHDK, CDR2 SYGVNS. Among all donors, each was a healthy Caucasian. From the 5' RACE reads, TCRdb called clonotypes with MiXCR, one entry per CDR3 protein. This table has some 730,000 distinct CDR3 sequences, around a sixth appearing once. These data also formed part of another study, on T cells expressing NK-cell markers. That report adds: Repertoire data for TCR beta were derived from sorted T cells (CD3+CD56+NKG2C+, CD3+CD56+NKG2C- and CD3+CD56-NKG2C+). The share of CD8+ T cells held by dominant NKG2C+ clonotypes was about 1.0-8% in six donors. HCMV specificity of expanded NKG2C+ T cell clones remained unclear.

This receptor was obtained from a woman younger than 35 in good health. J is TRBJ2-7 and V is TRBV25-1, with a tentative D call TRBD1 (5 bases). The sample comprised PBMCs. CDR3 in DNA: TGTGCCAGCTCAGGGTTTTGGGGGCAGTACTTC. It yields the protein CASSGFWGQYF.